The rows below give T cell receptor beta chains drawn from one sample of a study of identifying expanded T cells in peripheral blood. Clones were read by immunoSEQ multiplex PCR, and TCRdb kept only the in-frame ones, dropping some. The data show about 110,000 clones, roughly 89% seen once. Sample: blood. Receptors originate from a person aged 18 to 75 in good health. Each CDR3 is given without its conserved first and last residue. The order of the fields is CDR3 protein, J gene, V gene, clone size. Expanded clones are given a class, and other clones once, few, many or no size at all.

CDR3 protein: ASSSPQGRELPAGEETQY; J gene: TRBJ2-5; V gene: TRBV5-4; clone size: NA
CDR3 protein: ASSIGQGSHEQY; J gene: TRBJ2-7; V gene: TRBV19; clone size: NA
CDR3 protein: ASSEPTTGFTEAF; J gene: TRBJ1-1; V gene: TRBV6-1; clone size: NA
CDR3 protein: ASSFFLTGSSYEQY; J gene: TRBJ2-7; V gene: TRBV28; clone size: once
CDR3 protein: ASSIGGNEQF; J gene: TRBJ2-1; V gene: TRBV2; clone size: NA
CDR3 protein: ASSQWGTVDQPQH; J gene: TRBJ1-5; V gene: TRBV7-8; clone size: NA
CDR3 protein: ASSLVGQSEQY; J gene: TRBJ2-7; V gene: TRBV11-2; clone size: NA
CDR3 protein: ASSYASSTDTQY; J gene: TRBJ2-3; V gene: TRBV6-6; clone size: NA
CDR3 protein: ASSYSGQGSQHLH; J gene: TRBJ1-6; V gene: TRBV6-5; clone size: NA
CDR3 protein: ASSISSVNQPQH; J gene: TRBJ1-5; V gene: TRBV19; clone size: NA
CDR3 protein: ASGQIPDGGAYSNQPQH; J gene: TRBJ1-5; V gene: TRBV12-5; clone size: NA
CDR3 protein: ASSKFGKTDT; J gene: TRBJ1-2; V gene: TRBV21-1; clone size: NA